The 20 T cell receptor beta chains below come from one sample, sequenced in a study of T cell repertoires in cytomegalovirus infection. Via MiXCR, TCRdb re-called the reads, giving one row per CDR3 protein. The sample holds 700,000 to 950,000 distinct CDR3 sequences, about 31% seen once. Which antigens these TCRs recognize remains unknown. The material sequenced was cultured CD8+ T cells from PBMCs, taken from culture after CMV antigen stimulation. The receptors shown here come from a human donor in good health (CMV status not recorded). Some clones in this sample may be carry-over from other donors' samples.

V usage is TRBV6-2 or TRBV6-3 and J usage is TRBJ2-7; 7 bases are a match to TRBD2. Looked up from germline, CDR1 is MNHEY and CDR2 is SVGEGT. The J segment lost 7 bases and the V segment lost 0 bases, leaving 6 bases of the junction unmatched. The CDR3 runs to 14 residues. The CDR3 reads CASSYSGLAEEQYV. The CDR3 DNA reads TGTGCCAGCAGTTACTCGGGGCTAGCGGAAGAGCAGTACGTC.

The rearrangement links TRBV12-3 or TRBV12-4 to TRBJ2-1; the D gene is possibly TRBD1 (5 bases). V was trimmed by 6 bases and J by 4 bases, leaving 16 bases between them. The CDR3 runs to 15 residues. The CDR3 reads CASSSGLLRYNEQFF. CDR3 nucleotide sequence: TGTGCCAGCAGCTCAGGGCTCCTTCGATACAATGAGCAGTTCTTC.

The chain has TRBV6-5 and TRBJ1-1; 10 nucleotides line up with TRBD1. CDR1 and CDR2 (germline): MNHEY, SVGAGI. This CDR3 has 14 residues. J gave up 6 bases and V 5 bases, and 6 bases lay outside the gene matches. In DNA, the CDR3 is TGTGCCAGCAGTCCTGGACAGGGGGGGGCTGAAGCTTTCTTT. Its translation: CASSPGQGGAEAFF.

This clonotype was recorded a few times. The chain employs TRBV4-1 and TRBJ1-1; weak D call: TRBD1 (5 bases). Germline loops: CDR1 MGHRA, CDR2 YSYEKL. CDR3 length: 13 amino acids. With 4 bases removed from V and 7 bases from J, the gap between germline ends came to 13 bases. CDR3 DNA: TGCGCCAGCAGCCCTCGGGGAGGGGTTGAAGCTTTCTTT. Translation: CASSPRGGVEAFF.

V is TRBV11-2 and J is TRBJ2-2; tentatively, D is TRBD1 or TRBD2 (5 bases each). Per germline, CDR1 SGHAT and CDR2 FQNNGV. This CDR3 is 14 amino acids long. V gave up 3 bases and J gave up 7 bases, with 12 bases separating them. As DNA, the CDR3 is TGTGCCAGCAGCTTGGGGCAGAGGGTCGGGGAGCTGTTTTTT. Translated, it gives CASSLGQRVGELFF.

This sequence joins TRBV6-1 and TRBJ2-1; D ambiguous. Trimming took 1 base from V and 6 from J, leaving 10 bases between them. Germline CDR1 and CDR2: MNHNS and SASEGT. CDR3 length: 14 residues. CDR3 residues: CASSEEGPANEQFF. In DNA form, the CDR3 reads TGTGCCAGCAGTGAAGAGGGTCCGGCCAATGAGCAGTTCTTC.

The chain joins TRBV6-1 to TRBJ2-7; 11 bases line up with TRBD2. The length of the CDR3 is 15 residues. With V trimmed by 3 bases and J by 5 bases, 6 bases remained unmatched. Per the germline V gene, CDR1 is MNHNS and CDR2 is SASEGT. CDR3 protein: CASSDISGGANEQYF. The CDR3 nucleotides read TGTGCCAGCAGTGACATTAGCGGGGGGGCCAACGAGCAGTACTTC.

This chain links TRBV6-6 with TRBJ2-5; 9 nucleotides match TRBD1. The CDR3 contains 15 residues. Per germline, CDR1 MNHNY and CDR2 SVGAGI (reference sequence). Trimming removed 0 bases from V and 4 bases from J; junction bases left unmatched: 3. As DNA, the CDR3 is TGTGCCAGCAGTTACTCCGGGACAGGGAGAGAGACCCAGTACTTC. Protein: CASSYSGTGRETQYF.

This rearrangement joins TRBV19 to TRBJ2-1, with D tentatively TRBD1 or TRBD2 (5 bases each). The V end lost 6 bases, the J end lost 5 bases, and 11 bases lay between the germline ends. This CDR3 comprises 13 residues. In germline, CDR1 is LNHDA, CDR2 SQIVND (reference sequence). This CDR3 is CASRRVGDNEQFF. Here the CDR3 DNA reads TGTGCCAGTAGAAGGGTGGGGGACAATGAGCAGTTCTTC.

This chain links TRBV15 with TRBJ1-3, with 8 bases aligning to TRBD1. There are 14 residues in the CDR3. Germline loops: CDR1 LNHNV, CDR2 YYDKDF (reference sequence). Losses at the gene ends were 4 bases for V and 6 bases for J; bases not matched to a gene: 5. The CDR3: CATSTRTGQNTIYF. The CDR3 bases are TGTGCCACCAGCACCCGGACAGGGCAAAACACCATATATTTT.

This clonotype was detected only a few times. The V call is TRBV27, the J call TRBJ1-6; the D gene is possibly TRBD1 (5 bases). The CDR3 is 17 residues long. The V gene lost 7 bases and the J gene lost 8 bases, with 24 bases spanning the gap. The germline gives CDR1 MNHEY, CDR2 SMNVEV (reference sequence). The CDR3 DNA sequence: TGTGCCAGCACCCATCTCGCCAGGGTATCGGCCGATTCACCCCTCCACTTT. Its translation is CASTHLARVSADSPLHF.

This clonotype was observed a handful of times. The rearrangement joins TRBV27 to TRBJ2-1, with D tentatively TRBD1 or TRBD2 (5 bases each). The V gene's germline CDR1 is MNHEY and CDR2 SMNVEV (reference sequence). Trimming removed 5 bases at V and 12 bases at J, with 17 bases between. This CDR3 is 13 amino acids long. The CDR3 DNA is TGTGCCAGCAGTCCGGGGACCTACGACGGGCAGTTCTTC. Encoded protein: CASSPGTYDGQFF.

The chain links TRBV7-9 to TRBJ2-1, with D perhaps being TRBD1 or TRBD2 (6 bases each). The CDR3 loop spans 15 amino acids. V was cut by 1 base and J by 6 bases, with 13 bases left in between. CDR1 is SEHNR and CDR2 is FQNEAQ in the germline V gene (reference sequence). CDR3 nucleotides: TGTGCCAGCAGCTTAGGGGGGGCGGGCCTCAATGAGCAGTTCTTC. It codes for CASSLGGAGLNEQFF. Complete variable domain (other parts from reference TRBV7-9 and TRBJ2-1): DTGVSQNPRHKITKRGQNVTFRCDPISEHNRLYWYRQTLGQGPEFLTYFQNEAQLEKSRLLSDRFSAERPKGSFSTLEIQRTEQGDSAMYLCASSLGGAGLNEQFFGPGTRLTVL.

The rearrangement joins TRBV4-1 to TRBJ2-5, with 8 bases fitting TRBD1. In germline, CDR1 is MGHRA, CDR2 YSYEKL. The CDR3 runs to 14 residues. Trimming at V came to 1 base and at J to 3 bases, leaving 1 base not matched to a gene. The CDR3 coding sequence is TGCGCCAGCAGCCAAGTGGACAGGGAAGAGACCCAGTACTTC. Its translation: CASSQVDREETQYF.

The chain links TRBV28 to TRBJ1-5; 7 bases fit TRBD1. The V gene's germline CDR1 is MDHEN and CDR2 SYDVKM. This CDR3 comprises 13 residues. With 9 bases clipped from V and 7 bases from J, the junction kept 9 bases outside the gene matches. CDR3 nucleotides: TGTGCCAGTTCTTACAGGGGAAGGCAGCCCCAGCATTTT. Residues: CASSYRGRQPQHF.

V gene TRBV27 combines with J gene TRBJ2-7; perhaps TRBD1 as D (6 bases). With 2 bases removed from V and 5 bases from J, the gap between germline ends came to 13 bases. The germline gives CDR1 MNHEY, CDR2 SMNVEV (reference sequence). This CDR3 contains 14 residues. Here the CDR3 reads CASSLTLRDNEQYF. In nucleotides, the CDR3 is TGTGCCAGCAGTTTAACACTTAGGGACAACGAGCAGTACTTC.

This clonotype was recorded only once. This chain joins TRBV5-6 and TRBJ2-7; D ambiguous. The CDR3 has 14 residues. The germline V and J ends were trimmed by 0 bases and 4 bases, with 11 bases remaining between them. Germline CDR1 reads SGHDT; CDR2 reads YYEEEE. In DNA, the CDR3 is TGTGCCAGCAGCTTGGTCAGAGGAGATTACGAGCAGTACGTC. Its translation is CASSLVRGDYEQYV.

This clonotype has a handful of counts. The rearrangement uses TRBV6-1 and TRBJ2-1; possible D gene TRBD1, 6 bases. The CDR3 is 14 residues long. With 4 bases removed from V and 4 bases from J, the gap between germline ends came to 11 bases. CDR1 is MNHNS, CDR2 SASEGT, per germline. CDR3: CASSVVRGYNEQFF. The CDR3 DNA is TGTGCCAGCAGTGTGGTCAGGGGTTACAATGAGCAGTTCTTC.

This clonotype was observed many times. The chain employs TRBV6-5 and TRBJ2-7, with D perhaps TRBD2 (6 bases). Germline lookup yields CDR1 MNHEY and CDR2 SVGAGI. V shed 2 bases and J shed 7 bases, with 15 bases lying between them. The CDR3 contains 14 residues. CDR3 region: CASSYREWAGEQYF. The CDR3 nucleotides are TGTGCCAGCAGTTACCGCGAGTGGGCGGGAGAGCAGTACTTC.

This clonotype is a singleton in its sample. V and J are TRBV12-3 or TRBV12-4 and TRBJ1-1; D is possibly TRBD1 (6 bases). The CDR3 runs 15 residues. V lost 6 bases and J lost 1, with 15 bases in between. CDR3 DNA sequence: TGTGCCAGCAGCAATATGTGGGGGGCGAACACTGAAGCTTTCTTT. Residues: CASSNMWGANTEAFF.